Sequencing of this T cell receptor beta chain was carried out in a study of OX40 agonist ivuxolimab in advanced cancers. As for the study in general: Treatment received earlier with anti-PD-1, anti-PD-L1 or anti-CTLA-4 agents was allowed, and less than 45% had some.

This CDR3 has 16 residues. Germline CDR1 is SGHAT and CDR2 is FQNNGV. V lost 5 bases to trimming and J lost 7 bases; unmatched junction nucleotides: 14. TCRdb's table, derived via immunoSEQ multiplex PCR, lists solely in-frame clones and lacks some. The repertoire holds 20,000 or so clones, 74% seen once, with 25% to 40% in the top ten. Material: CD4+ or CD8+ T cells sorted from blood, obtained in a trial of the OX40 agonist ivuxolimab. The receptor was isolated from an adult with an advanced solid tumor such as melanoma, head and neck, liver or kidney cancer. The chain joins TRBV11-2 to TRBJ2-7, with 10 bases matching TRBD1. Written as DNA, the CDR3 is TGTGCCAGCAGCAACGTGTTTAGGGACAGGGGTGGGGAGCAGTACTTC. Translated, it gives CASSNVFRDRGGEQYF.